This passage covers 20 T cell receptor beta chains from one sample sequenced in a study of blood T cell repertoires in COVID-19. TCRdb's table, derived via immunoSEQ multiplex PCR, lists solely in-frame clones and lacks some. The profile shows about 140,000 clones, roughly 73% of them singletons. Sequencing was performed on peripheral blood. The receptor set was obtained from a woman aged 45-59 years with active or convalescent COVID-19.

The gene calls are TRBV4-3 and TRBJ1-2; D perhaps matches TRBD1 (6 bases). This CDR3 is built from 16 residues. With 3 bases removed from V and 3 bases from J, the gap between germline ends came to 17 bases. Germline-derived CDR1 and CDR2 are LGHNA and YSLEER. Written as DNA, the CDR3 is TGCGCCAGCAGCCACAGTCGCCATTGGACAGACTATGGCTACACCTTC. This encodes CASSHSRHWTDYGYTF.

This sequence joins TRBV28 and TRBJ1-2; no clear D gene. The CDR3 runs 14 residues. Germline-derived CDR1 and CDR2 are MDHEN and SYDVKM. V was clipped by 6 bases and J by 4 bases, with 15 bases between them. The CDR3 is CASRYLGDGYGYTF. CDR3 in DNA: TGTGCCAGCAGGTACCTCGGGGATGGCTATGGCTACACCTTC.

The chain links TRBV7-6 to TRBJ2-3; 11 positions match TRBD2. The CDR3 length is 16 residues. J was trimmed by 1 base and V by 5 bases; bases with no gene match: 5. In germline, CDR1 is SGHVS, CDR2 FNYEAQ. Written as DNA, the CDR3 is TGTGCCAGCAGCCTAGGACTAGCGGGTCGCACAGATACGCAGTATTTT. Its translation: CASSLGLAGRTDTQYF.

This clone was counted a few times. J is TRBJ1-5 and V is TRBV28, with a tentative D call TRBD1 (6 bases). The germline V gene encodes CDR1 MDHEN and CDR2 SYDVKM. V was cut by 4 bases and J by 1 base, with 14 bases left in between. The CDR3 consists of 16 residues. CDR3 region: CASSSLDRYSNQPQHF. The CDR3 region has the DNA TGTGCCAGCAGTTCCCTCGACAGGTACAGCAATCAGCCCCAGCATTTT.

The chain recombines TRBV7-8 with TRBJ2-1; 12 bases are a match to TRBD2. The CDR3 sequence is 20 residues long. Germline assignment: CDR1 SGHVS and CDR2 FQNEAQ. Germline trimming cut 7 bases from V and 0 bases from J; bases unmatched to any gene: 16. CDR3 amino acids: CASTSNLAGGTRSSYNEQFF. The CDR3 bases are TGTGCCAGCACCTCCAATCTAGCGGGAGGGACGAGGAGCTCCTACAATGAGCAGTTCTTC.

The chain employs TRBV6-1 and TRBJ1-6; 10 bases are a match to TRBD1. CDR3 length: 16 amino acids. After removal of 2 bases from V and 14 bases from J, the junction contained 12 bases not matched to a gene. Germline V gene sequence: CDR1 MNHNS, CDR2 SASEGT. DNA for the CDR3: TGTGCCAGCAGTGAATTACTGGGACAGGGGCTGTTGGCCCTCCACTTT. This encodes CASSELLGQGLLALHF.

The chain has TRBV5-8 and TRBJ1-1, with D perhaps matching TRBD1 (5 bases). The CDR3 loop spans 15 amino acids. Germline CDR1 reads SGHTS; CDR2 reads YDEGEE. V was pared by 4 bases and J by 4 bases, with 17 bases between. This chain's CDR3 is CASSHQLGGGTEAFF. CDR3 bases: TGTGCCAGCAGCCACCAGTTGGGGGGGGGCACTGAAGCTTTCTTT. Full variable domain (missing parts from reference TRBV5-8 and TRBJ1-1): EAGVTQSPTHLIKTRGQQATLRCSPISGHTSVYWYQQALGLGLQFLLWYDEGEERNRGNFPPRFSGRQFPNYSSELNVNALELEDSALYLCASSHQLGGGTEAFFGQGTRLTVV.

This chain connects TRBV6-2 or TRBV6-3 to TRBJ1-6, with unresolved D. The germline gives CDR1 MNHEY, CDR2 SVGEGT. This CDR3 has 17 amino acids. Trimming stripped 2 bases from V and 0 bases from J, with 11 bases between. The CDR3 is CASSYRTESSYNSPLHF. In nucleotides, the CDR3 is TGTGCCAGCAGTTACCGAACGGAGAGCTCCTATAATTCACCCCTCCACTTT.

The genes are TRBV19 and TRBJ2-2, with 7 nucleotides matching TRBD2. The V gene end was trimmed by 7 bases and the J gene end by 5 bases; junction bases not matched to a gene: 10. The CDR3 has 15 amino acids. Germline CDR1 LNHDA, CDR2 SQIVND (reference sequence). DNA of the CDR3: TGTGCCAGTAACGCAGCGGGGAGAGGAACCGGGGAGCTGTTTTTT. Protein sequence: CASNAAGRGTGELFF.

The V and J genes are TRBV6-2 or TRBV6-3 and TRBJ1-2, with TRBD1 as a possible D gene (6 bases). Germline assignment: CDR1 MNHEY and CDR2 SVGEGT. V was clipped by 2 bases and J by 3 bases, with 7 bases between them. This CDR3 is 13 amino acids long. CDR3 DNA: TGTGCCAGCAGTTACGCAGGGGACTATGGCTACACCTTC. Translated: CASSYAGDYGYTF.

This clone was found once. The genes are TRBV10-3 and TRBJ2-5; 9 bases fit TRBD2. Germline CDR1 reads ENHRY; CDR2 reads SYGVKD. The CDR3 is 15 residues long. Trimming took 2 bases from V and 7 from J; bases not matched to a gene: 8. CDR3 residues: CAISETLAGAGTQYF. CDR3 coding DNA: TGTGCCATCAGTGAGACCTTAGCGGGGGCAGGGACCCAGTACTTC.

The V gene is TRBV4-2, the J gene TRBJ1-2, with D perhaps TRBD1 (6 bases). The CDR3 covers 14 residues. V lost 0 bases to trimming and J lost 3 bases, with 8 bases between them. Germline CDR1 is LGHNA and CDR2 is YNFKEQ. The CDR3 loop is CASSQEGGDYGYTF. The CDR3 DNA follows: TGTGCCAGCAGCCAAGAAGGGGGTGACTATGGCTACACCTTC.

V gene TRBV7-2 combines with J gene TRBJ2-3; 8 bases align to TRBD2. The V segment lost 1 base and the J segment 3 bases; nucleotides outside the gene matches: 9. The germline CDR1 and CDR2 sequences are SGHTA and FQGNSA. This CDR3 is built from 17 residues. The CDR3 DNA sequence: TGTGCCAGCAGCTTAGGCCCTCCCGGCGGGGGGACAGATACGCAGTATTTT. Encoded protein: CASSLGPPGGGTDTQYF.

This clone appeared a single time. CDR3: CASSITGGRTEAFF. For the CDR3, the DNA is TGTGCCAGCAGTATAACAGGGGGTAGGACTGAAGCTTTCTTT. The chain is built from TRBV28 and TRBJ1-1; 8 positions agree with TRBD1. J was trimmed by 5 bases and V by 5 bases; bases with no gene match: 7. The CDR3 sequence is 14 residues long. Germline-derived CDR1 and CDR2 are MDHEN and SYDVKM.

The rearrangement uses TRBV5-1 and TRBJ1-4; D might be TRBD1 (5 bases). Germline V gives CDR1 SGHRS, CDR2 YFSETQ. V lost 6 bases to trimming and J lost 4 bases, with 10 bases between them. The CDR3 is made up of 13 amino acids. The CDR3 loop is CASKRGDNEKLFF. CDR3 coding DNA: TGCGCCAGCAAACGGGGGGATAATGAAAAACTGTTTTTT.

The rearrangement uses TRBV9 and TRBJ2-7; D uncertain. V lost 0 bases and J 5 bases, leaving 9 bases between the germline ends. This CDR3 is 13 amino acids long. Per germline, CDR1 SGDLS and CDR2 YYNGEE. CDR3 in amino acids: CASSVGYEDEQYF. DNA for the CDR3: TGTGCCAGCAGCGTAGGGTACGAGGACGAGCAGTACTTC.

This chain connects TRBV7-2 to TRBJ2-7, with 12 bases fitting TRBD2. CDR3 length: 17 residues. The V gene end was trimmed by 1 base and the J gene end by 2 bases; junction bases not matched to a gene: 6. Germline CDR1 reads SGHTA; CDR2 reads FQGNSA. In DNA, the CDR3 is TGTGCCAGCAGCTTAGAAAGGACTAGCGGGAACGCCTACGAGCAGTACTTC. This encodes CASSLERTSGNAYEQYF.

The rearrangement joins TRBV6-2 or TRBV6-3 to TRBJ2-5; TRBD2 matches at 11 bases. The CDR3 has 18 amino acids. V was clipped by 5 bases and J by 4 bases; unmatched bases: 15. Germline V gene sequence: CDR1 MNHEY, CDR2 SVGEGT. Here the CDR3 DNA reads TGTGCCAGCAGTCTCCTCGGCGGGGAACTAGCGGGAGTAGAGACCCAGTACTTC. It translates to CASSLLGGELAGVETQYF.

The gene calls are TRBV2 and TRBJ2-7, with 9 bases that match TRBD1. The length of the CDR3 is 18 residues. The junction had 20 bases not matched to a gene; V was cut back by 6 bases and J by 5 bases. Germline CDR1 SNHLY, CDR2 FYNNEI. CDR3 amino acids: CASSGPSGSGTGPHEQYF. The DNA of the CDR3 is TGTGCCAGCAGCGGACCCTCCGGTTCTGGGACAGGGCCCCACGAGCAGTACTTC.

Here the CDR3 DNA reads TGTGCCAGCAGTTCAATCGGGGGAAGCGAGCAGTACTTC. This translates into CASSSIGGSEQYF. The chain combines TRBV12-3 or TRBV12-4 with TRBJ2-7; possible D gene TRBD2, 6 bases. The CDR3 contains 13 residues. Trimming removed 4 bases at V and 6 bases at J, with 13 bases between.